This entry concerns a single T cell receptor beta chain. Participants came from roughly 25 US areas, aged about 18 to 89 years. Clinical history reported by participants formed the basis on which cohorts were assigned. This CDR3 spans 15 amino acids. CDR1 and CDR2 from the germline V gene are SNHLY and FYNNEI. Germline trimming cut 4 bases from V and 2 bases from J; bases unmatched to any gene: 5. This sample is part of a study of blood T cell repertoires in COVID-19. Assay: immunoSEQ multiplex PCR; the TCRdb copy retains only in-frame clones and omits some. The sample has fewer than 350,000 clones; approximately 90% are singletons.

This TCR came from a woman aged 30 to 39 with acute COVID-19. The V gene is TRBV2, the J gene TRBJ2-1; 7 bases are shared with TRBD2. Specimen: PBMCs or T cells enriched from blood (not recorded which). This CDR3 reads CASSGVTSPYNEQFF. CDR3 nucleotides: TGTGCCAGCAGTGGGGTGACTAGCCCCTACAATGAGCAGTTCTTC.